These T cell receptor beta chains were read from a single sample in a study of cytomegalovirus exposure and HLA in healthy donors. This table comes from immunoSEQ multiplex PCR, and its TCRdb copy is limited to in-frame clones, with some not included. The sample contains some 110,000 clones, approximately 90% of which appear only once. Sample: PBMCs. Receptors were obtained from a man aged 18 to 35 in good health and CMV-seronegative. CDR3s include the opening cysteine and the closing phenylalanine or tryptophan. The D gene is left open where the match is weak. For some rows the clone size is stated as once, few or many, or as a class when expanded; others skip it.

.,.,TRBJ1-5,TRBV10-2,TGCGCCAGCAGTGGAAAGGACTTTAGCAATCAGCCCCAGCATTTT,CASSGKDFSNQPQHF
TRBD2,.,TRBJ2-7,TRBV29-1,TGCAGCGTTGGCCTGACTAGCGGGAGGGACGAGCAGTACTTC,CSVGLTSGRDEQYF
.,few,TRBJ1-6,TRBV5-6,TGTGCCAGCAGCGGGTGGAGGACTTCACCCCTCCACTTT,CASSGWRTSPLHF
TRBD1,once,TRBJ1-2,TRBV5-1,TGCGCCAGCAGCTTGGGGGACAGTTATGGCTACACCTTC,CASSLGDSYGYTF
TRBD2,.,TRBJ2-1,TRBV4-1,TGCGCCAGCAGCCAAGCGGATAGCGGGAGCCAGTTCTTC,CASSQADSGSQFF
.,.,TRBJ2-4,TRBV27,TGTGCCAGCAGTAATAAACCCCCCGGGTGGGCCAAAAACATTCAGTACTTC,CASSNKPPGWAKNIQYF
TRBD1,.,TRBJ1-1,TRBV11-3,TGTGCCAGCAGCATTACCAGGGGGGCCACTGAAGCTTTCTTT,CASSITRGATEAFF
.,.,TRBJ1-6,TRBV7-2,TGTGCCAGCAGCTTAAGGGGGGGAGGGGTTTCACCCCTCCACTTT,CASSLRGGGVSPLHF
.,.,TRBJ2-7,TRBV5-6,TGTGCCAGCGCCGGGACACCCTCCTACGAGCAGTACTTC,CASAGTPSYEQYF
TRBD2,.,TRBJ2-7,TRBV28,TGTGCCAGCTCCCCAAGATGGGGCAGGGAGGGCGAGCAGTACTTC,CASSPRWGREGEQYF
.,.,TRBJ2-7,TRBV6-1,TGTGCCAGCAGTGAGTCCCTAAGAACCTACGAGCAGTACTTC,CASSESLRTYEQYF
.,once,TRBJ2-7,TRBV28,TGTGCCAGCACTCAGCGGAGGTCCTACGAGCAGTACTTC,CASTQRRSYEQYF
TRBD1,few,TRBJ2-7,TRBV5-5,TGTGCCAGCAGCTTGGCTGTGACAGGGGACTACGAGCAGTACTTC,CASSLAVTGDYEQYF
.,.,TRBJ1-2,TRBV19,TGTGCCAGTAGTATCACAGGGATCGATGGCTACACCTTC,CASSITGIDGYTF
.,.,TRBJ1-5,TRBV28,TGTGCCATTGCCCTCGGCGGGGTTTCTAATCAGCCCCAGCATTTT,CAIALGGVSNQPQHF
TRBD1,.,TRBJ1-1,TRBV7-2,TGTGCCAGCAGCTTAATTCAAACGACAGGGGGCCTGAACACTGAAGCTTTCTTT,CASSLIQTTGGLNTEAFF
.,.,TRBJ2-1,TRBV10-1,TGCGCCAGCAGCCCACGTACAGGGTATGAGCAGTTCTTC,CASSPRTGYEQFF
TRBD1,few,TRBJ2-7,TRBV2,TGTGCCAGCATGAGGGACAGGGGAAGATCCTACGAGCAGTACTTC,CASMRDRGRSYEQYF
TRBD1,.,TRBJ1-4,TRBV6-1,TGTGCCAGCAGTAAAGGGGACAGGGGGGGCCATCGAGCAACTAATGAAAAACTGTTTTTT,CASSKGDRGGHRATNEKLFF
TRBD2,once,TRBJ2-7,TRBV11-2,TGTGCCAGCAGCTTAAGTAGCGGGAGAAGGTTCGAGCAGTACTTC,CASSLSSGRRFEQYF
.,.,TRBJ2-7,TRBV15,TGTGCCACCAGCAGTGTGACAGACACAAACTACGAGCAGTACTTC,CATSSVTDTNYEQYF
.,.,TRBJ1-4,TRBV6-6,TGTGCCAGCAGTTTTCCTAACGAAGGGGTGTTTTTT,CASSFPNEGVFF
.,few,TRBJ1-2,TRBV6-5,TGTGCCAGCAGTTACTCGTACGCAGGGAACTATGGCTACACCTTC,CASSYSYAGNYGYTF
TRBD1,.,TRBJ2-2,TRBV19,TGTGCCAGTAGTATAATCGGCAGGGGGCAAAGAGGGACCGGGGAGCTGTTTTTT,CASSIIGRGQRGTGELFF
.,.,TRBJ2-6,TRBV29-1,TGCAGCGTTGCTATCCGAAACTCTGGGGCCAACGTCCTGACTTTC,CSVAIRNSGANVLTF
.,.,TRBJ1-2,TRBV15,TGTGCCACCAGCAGAGTTGGGGGCTCCCCTTATGGCTACACCTTC,CATSRVGGSPYGYTF
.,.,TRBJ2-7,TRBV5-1,TGCGCCAGCAGCTTGGCAGCGGGTTACGAGCAGTACTTC,CASSLAAGYEQYF
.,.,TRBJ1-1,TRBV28,TGTGCCAGCACCTTGTTACAGAACACTGAAGCTTTCTTT,CASTLLQNTEAFF
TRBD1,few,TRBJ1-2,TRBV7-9,TGTGCCAGCAGCTTAGCTGACAGGGGAGGTTATGGCTACACCTTC,CASSLADRGGYGYTF
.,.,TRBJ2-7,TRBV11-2,TGTGCCAGCAGCTCGTCAACAGGGATCACCTACGAGCAGTACTTC,CASSSSTGITYEQYF
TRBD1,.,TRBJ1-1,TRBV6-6,TGTGCCAGCAGAGGGGGGACAGGGCCCCGGGGAGCTTTCTTT,CASRGGTGPRGAFF
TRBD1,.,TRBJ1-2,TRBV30,TGTGCCTGGAGTGTGACCCCGGGACAGGGGTTTGGCTATGGCTACACCTTC,CAWSVTPGQGFGYGYTF
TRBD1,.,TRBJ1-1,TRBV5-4,TGTGCCAGCAGCCGGGACAGGCAGGATGAAGCTTTCTTT,CASSRDRQDEAFF
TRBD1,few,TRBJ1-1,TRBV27,TGTGCCAGCAGTGTGGACAGGGTCCGCCTCACTGAAGCTTTCTTT,CASSVDRVRLTEAFF
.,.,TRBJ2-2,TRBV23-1,TGCGCCATCCACCCTCTTGTTGAGTCGAACACCGGGGAGCTGTTTTTT,CAIHPLVESNTGELFF
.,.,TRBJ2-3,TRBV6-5,TGTGCCAGCCAAACTCAGGCAGATACGCAGTATTTT,CASQTQADTQYF
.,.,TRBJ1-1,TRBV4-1,TGCGCCAGCAGCCAAGAATCGGGATTGGACACTGAAGCTTTCTTT,CASSQESGLDTEAFF
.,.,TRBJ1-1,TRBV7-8,TGTGCCAGCAGCCCCCGGGGAGGAGGGGACACTGAAGCTTTCTTT,CASSPRGGGDTEAFF
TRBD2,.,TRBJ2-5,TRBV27,TGTGCCAGCAGCCAACTAGCGGGAGAGACCCAGTACTTC,CASSQLAGETQYF
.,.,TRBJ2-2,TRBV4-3,TGCGCCAGCAGCCAAGATGGAACTAGATCGACCGGGGAGCTGTTTTTT,CASSQDGTRSTGELFF
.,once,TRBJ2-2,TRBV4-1,TGCGCCAGCAGCCCAGCCTCGACTAGATTTAACACCGGGGAGCTGTTTTTT,CASSPASTRFNTGELFF
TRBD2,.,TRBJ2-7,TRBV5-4,TGTGCCAGCAGCTTGGAAGCGGGGGCCTCCTACGAGCAGTACTTC,CASSLEAGASYEQYF
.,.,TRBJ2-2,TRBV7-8,TGTGCCAGCAGCTTAGGACTAAACACCGGGGAGCTGTTTTTT,CASSLGLNTGELFF
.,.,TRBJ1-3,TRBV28,TGTGCCAGCAGTTTAACCGGGGTAAACACCATATATTTT,CASSLTGVNTIYF
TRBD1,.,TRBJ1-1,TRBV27,TGTGCCAGCAGTTTCACAGGGGTTAGCACTGAAGCTTTCTTT,CASSFTGVSTEAFF
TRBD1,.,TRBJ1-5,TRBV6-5,TGTGCCAGCAGCGGGGACAGGGGGTCCAATCAGCCCCAGCATTTT,CASSGDRGSNQPQHF
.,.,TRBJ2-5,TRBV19,TGTGCCAGTCCCTCGGAGACCCAGTACTTC,CASPSETQYF
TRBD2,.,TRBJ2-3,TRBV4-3,TGCGCCAGCAGCCAAGATCTCCTAGCGGGGGGGACAGATACGCAGTATTTT,CASSQDLLAGGTDTQYF
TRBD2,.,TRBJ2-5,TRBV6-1,TGTGCCAGCACCGAGCGGGATCGGGGGGAGACCCAGTACTTC,CASTERDRGETQYF
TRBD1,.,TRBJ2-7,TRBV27,TGTGCCAGCAGACCGGGACAGGGTATCCACGAGCAGTACTTC,CASRPGQGIHEQYF
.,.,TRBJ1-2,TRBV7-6,TGTGCCAGCAGCTTAGAAGGAACAGCAAGTTGCTATGGCTACACCTTC,CASSLEGTASCYGYTF
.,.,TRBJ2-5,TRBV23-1,TGCGCCAGCCCGGAAGGGAGGCTAAAGACCCAGTACTTC,CASPEGRLKTQYF
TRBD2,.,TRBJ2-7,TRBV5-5,TGTGCCAGCAGGGTGAGAATTGGGGGGACTAACGAGCAGTACTTC,CASRVRIGGTNEQYF
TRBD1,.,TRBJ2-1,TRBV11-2,TGTGCCAGCAGCCAGTTGGCAGGGGGCAATGAGCAGTTCTTC,CASSQLAGGNEQFF
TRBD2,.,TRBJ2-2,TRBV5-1,TGCGCCAGCAGCCCCCGGGCTAGCGGGAACACCGGGGAGCTGTTTTTT,CASSPRASGNTGELFF
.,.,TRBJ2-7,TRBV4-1,TGCGCCAGCAGCCAAGACAGCGGGTATTCCGAGCAGTACTTC,CASSQDSGYSEQYF
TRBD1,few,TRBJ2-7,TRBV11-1,TGTGCCAGCAGCCGTAGGGGACAGGGGTTCTACGAGCAGTACTTC,CASSRRGQGFYEQYF
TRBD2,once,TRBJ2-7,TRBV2,TGTGCCAGCACCGGGACTAGCGGGACAAGTTGGTACTTC,CASTGTSGTSWYF